These 5 T cell receptor beta chains were sequenced from one sample in a study of blood T cell repertoires in COVID-19. This table comes from immunoSEQ multiplex PCR, and its TCRdb copy is limited to in-frame clones, with some not included. The data hold nearly 110,000 clones, with roughly 83% observed a single time. The sequencing sample was made of peripheral blood. The receptors originated from a human donor in a cohort sampled during active COVID-19.

V is TRBV30 and J is TRBJ1-2; no reliable D call. Germline CDR1 GTSNPN, CDR2 SVGIG (reference sequence). CDR3 length: 12 residues. V lost 5 bases to trimming and J lost 5 bases, with 12 bases between them. The CDR3 bases are TGTGCCTGGGCGGAGGCTACATATGGCTACACCTTC. It translates to CAWAEATYGYTF. Full variable domain (outside the CDR3, taken from reference TRBV30 and TRBJ1-2): SQTIHQWPATLVQPVGSPLSLECTVEGTSNPNLYWYRQAAGRGLQLLFYSVGIGQISSEVPQNLSASRPQDRQFILSSKKLLLSDSGFYLCAWAEATYGYTFGSGTRLTVV.

The V gene is TRBV9, the J gene TRBJ2-1; D is unresolved. Per germline, CDR1 SGDLS and CDR2 YYNGEE. The germline V and J ends were trimmed by 2 bases and 4 bases, with 7 bases remaining between them. This CDR3 has 13 residues. The CDR3 sequence: CASSVGDYNEQFF. The CDR3 nucleotides are TGTGCCAGCAGCGTTGGAGATTACAATGAGCAGTTCTTC. Full variable domain (rest looked up from reference TRBV9 and TRBJ2-1): DSGVTQTPKHLITATGQRVTLRCSPRSGDLSVYWYQQSLDQGLQFLIQYYNGEERAKGNILERFSAQQFPDLHSELNLSSLELGDSALYFCASSVGDYNEQFFGPGTRLTVL.

The CDR3 loop is CASSLLVSGGAYGYTF. The CDR3 DNA is TGTGCCAGCAGCTTGCTTGTGTCAGGGGGCGCCTATGGCTACACCTTC. The chain uses TRBV5-6 and TRBJ1-2, with TRBD1 identical over 8 bases. The germline gives CDR1 SGHDT, CDR2 YYEEEE. This CDR3 comprises 16 residues. The junction had 9 bases not matched to a gene; V was cut back by 1 base and J by 4 bases. The full variable domain, with the rest looked up from reference TRBV5-6 and TRBJ1-2, is DAGVTQSPTHLIKTRGQQVTLRCSPKSGHDTVSWYQQALGQGPQFIFQYYEEEERQRGNFPDRFSGHQFPNYSSELNVNALLLGDSALYLCASSLLVSGGAYGYTFGSGTRLTVV.

The gene calls are TRBV18 and TRBJ2-1, with 10 bases aligning to TRBD2. The CDR3 consists of 15 residues. V trimming: 2 bases; J trimming: 4 bases; junction bases outside the gene matches: 2. Looked up from germline, CDR1 is KGHSH and CDR2 is LQKENI. The DNA of the CDR3 is TGTGCCAGCTCACCATGGACTAGCGGATACAATGAGCAGTTCTTC. Translating it yields CASSPWTSGYNEQFF.

V and J are TRBV7-3 and TRBJ1-5; 7 positions match TRBD1. Germline CDR1 SGHTA, CDR2 FQGTGA. V was clipped by 2 bases and J by 6 bases; unmatched bases: 1. This CDR3 contains 13 residues. CDR3 region: CASSLQGGQPQHF. The CDR3 DNA is TGTGCCAGCAGCTTACAGGGGGGTCAGCCCCAGCATTTT.